This TCR beta chain was sequenced for a study of cytomegalovirus exposure and HLA in healthy donors. About this clone: Antigen: not known.

Only in-frame clones appear in the TCRdb table, and some are missing; sequencing was by immunoSEQ multiplex PCR. The sample lists 250,000 or so clones, about 90% seen once, with more than 0.35% in the top ten. Study outcomes and limitations: The tendency of first-cohort TCR clusters to co-occur in the 100 to 150 validation repertoires emerged from a later analysis. Diagnosis of cytomegalovirus status made by the classifier reportedly showed high specificity and sensitivity. Specificity of a few CMV-associated chains for CMV antigens was verified in vitro.

Germline V CDR1 and CDR2: MNHNS, SASEGT. Trimming cost V 4 bases and J 5 bases, with 12 bases left between them. The CDR3 extends over 15 amino acids. From the roughly 110-subject validation cohort, which was separate from the approximately 670-subject first cohort, the donors were drawn. The sequence was collected from a young woman in good health and CMV-seronegative. This rearrangement joins TRBV6-1 to TRBJ1-6; D remains unclear. Sequenced input: PBMCs. The CDR3 DNA follows: TGTGCCAGCAGTGTCAACGGGCGGGATAATTCACCCCTCCACTTT. This sequence encodes CASSVNGRDNSPLHF.